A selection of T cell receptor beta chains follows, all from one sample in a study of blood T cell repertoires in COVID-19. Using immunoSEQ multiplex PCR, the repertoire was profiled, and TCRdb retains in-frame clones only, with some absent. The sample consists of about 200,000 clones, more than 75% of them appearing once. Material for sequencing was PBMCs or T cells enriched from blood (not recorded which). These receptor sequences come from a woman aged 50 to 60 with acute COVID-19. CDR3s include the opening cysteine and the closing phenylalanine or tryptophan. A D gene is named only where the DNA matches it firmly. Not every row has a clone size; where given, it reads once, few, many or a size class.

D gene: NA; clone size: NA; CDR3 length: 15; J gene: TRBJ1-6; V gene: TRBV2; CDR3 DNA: TGTGCCAGCACCGAGCGAGGGATGGATAATTCACCCCTCCACTTT; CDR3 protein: CASTERGMDNSPLHF
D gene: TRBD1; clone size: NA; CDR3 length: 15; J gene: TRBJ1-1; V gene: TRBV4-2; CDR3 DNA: TGTGCCAGCAGGGCCCGGGACAGGGACAACACTGAAGCTTTCTTT; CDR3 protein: CASRARDRDNTEAFF
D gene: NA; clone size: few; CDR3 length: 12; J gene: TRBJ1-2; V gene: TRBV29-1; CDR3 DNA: TGCAGCGCCGGGGTCGGGTCAGGTGGCTACACCTTC; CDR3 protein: CSAGVGSGGYTF
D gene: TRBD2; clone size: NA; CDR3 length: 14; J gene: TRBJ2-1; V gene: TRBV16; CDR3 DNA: TGTGCCAGCAGCCGGAGACTAGCGGACAATGAGCAGTTCTTC; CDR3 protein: CASSRRLADNEQFF
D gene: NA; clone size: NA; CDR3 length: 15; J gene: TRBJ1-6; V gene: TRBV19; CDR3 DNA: TGTGCCAGTAGTTCAGACAGAGGGGGTAATTCACCCCTCCACTTT; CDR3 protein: CASSSDRGGNSPLHF
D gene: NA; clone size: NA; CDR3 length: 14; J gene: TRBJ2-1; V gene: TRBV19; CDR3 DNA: TGTGCCAGTAGTATTCAGTCCGGGTTCAATGAGCAGTTCTTC; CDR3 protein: CASSIQSGFNEQFF
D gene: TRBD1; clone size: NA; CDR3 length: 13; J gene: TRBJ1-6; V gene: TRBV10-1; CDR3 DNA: TGCGCCAGCGGACAGGGGGGAAATTCACCCCTCCACTTT; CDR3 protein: CASGQGGNSPLHF
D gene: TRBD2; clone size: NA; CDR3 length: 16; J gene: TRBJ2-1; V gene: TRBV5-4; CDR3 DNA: TGTGCCAGCAGCTTGGGGGGCGGGGGGTTCAGCAATGAGCAGTTCTTC; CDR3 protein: CASSLGGGGFSNEQFF
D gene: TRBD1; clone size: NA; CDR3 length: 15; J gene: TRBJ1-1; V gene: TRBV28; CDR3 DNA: TGTGCCAGCAGTCCCGTCGGACAGGGGAACACTGAAGCTTTCTTT; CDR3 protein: CASSPVGQGNTEAFF
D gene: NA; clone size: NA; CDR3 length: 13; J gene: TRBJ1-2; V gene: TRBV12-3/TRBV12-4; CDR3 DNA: TGTGCCAGCAGCCGACAGGAAATGCATGGCTACACCTTC; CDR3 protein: CASSRQEMHGYTF
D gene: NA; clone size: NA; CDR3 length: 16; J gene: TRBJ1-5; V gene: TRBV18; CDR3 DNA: TGTGCCAGCTCACTGAGGGCCGCCCAGAGCAATCAGCCCCAGCATTTT; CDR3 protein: CASSLRAAQSNQPQHF
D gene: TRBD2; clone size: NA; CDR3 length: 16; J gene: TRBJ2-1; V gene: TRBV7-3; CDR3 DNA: TGTGCCAGCAGCGAAACCGGGACTAGCCCTCCCGGTGAGCAGTTCTTC; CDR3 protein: CASSETGTSPPGEQFF
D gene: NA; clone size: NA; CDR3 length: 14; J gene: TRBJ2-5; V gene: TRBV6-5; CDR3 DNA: TGTGCCAGCAGTTACCCCACTAGGTTTGGGACCCAGTACTTC; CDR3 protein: CASSYPTRFGTQYF
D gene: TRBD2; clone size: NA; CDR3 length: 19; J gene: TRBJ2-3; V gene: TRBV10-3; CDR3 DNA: TGTGCCATCAGTGAGTTAGGTACTAGCGGGGGAACTAGCACAGATACGCAGTATTTT; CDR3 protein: CAISELGTSGGTSTDTQYF
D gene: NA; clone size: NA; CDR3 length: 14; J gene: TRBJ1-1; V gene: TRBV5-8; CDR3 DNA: TGTGCCAGCAGCTTGGGGGCAGCGAACACTGAAGCTTTCTTT; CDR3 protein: CASSLGAANTEAFF
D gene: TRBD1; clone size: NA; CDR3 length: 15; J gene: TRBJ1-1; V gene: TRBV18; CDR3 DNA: TGTGCCAGCTCGCTCCGGGACAGGGGGAACACTGAAGCTTTCTTT; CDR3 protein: CASSLRDRGNTEAFF
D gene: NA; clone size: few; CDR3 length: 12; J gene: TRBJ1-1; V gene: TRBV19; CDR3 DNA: TGTGCCAGTAGTATCGGGGTCACTGAAGCTTTCTTT; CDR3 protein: CASSIGVTEAFF
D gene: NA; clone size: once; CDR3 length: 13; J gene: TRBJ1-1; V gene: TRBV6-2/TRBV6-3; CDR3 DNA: TGTGCCAGCACCCCGCAGGGCAACACTGAAGCTTTCTTT; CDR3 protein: CASTPQGNTEAFF
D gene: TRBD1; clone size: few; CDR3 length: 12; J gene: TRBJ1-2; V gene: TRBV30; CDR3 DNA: TGTGCCTGGAGGTCCGGGACAGGGGGTATCACCTTC; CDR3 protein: CAWRSGTGGITF
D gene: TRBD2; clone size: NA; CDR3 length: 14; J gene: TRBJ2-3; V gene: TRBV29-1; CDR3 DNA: TGCAGCGTCGTCACCGAACTAGCGGGGTATACGCAGTATTTT; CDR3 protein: CSVVTELAGYTQYF
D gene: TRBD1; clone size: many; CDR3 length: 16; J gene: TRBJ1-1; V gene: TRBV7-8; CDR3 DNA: TGTGCCAGCAGCCCCCCCGGGACAGGGTTTGGCACTGAAGCTTTCTTT; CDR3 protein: CASSPPGTGFGTEAFF
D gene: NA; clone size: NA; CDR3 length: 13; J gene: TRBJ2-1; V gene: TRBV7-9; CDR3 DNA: TGTGCCAGCAGCCCCAGGGGATACAATGAGCAGTTCTTC; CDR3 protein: CASSPRGYNEQFF
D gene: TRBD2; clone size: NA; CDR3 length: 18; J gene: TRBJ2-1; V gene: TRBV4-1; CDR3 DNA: TGCGCCAGCAGCCAAACTCCGGGAGGGACTAGCGGGGGAGGAGAGCAGTTCTTC; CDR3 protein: CASSQTPGGTSGGGEQFF
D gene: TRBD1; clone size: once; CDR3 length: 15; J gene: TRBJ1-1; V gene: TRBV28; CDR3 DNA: TGTGCCAGCATCTTAGGGACAGGGGCCAACACTGAAGCTTTCTTT; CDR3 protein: CASILGTGANTEAFF
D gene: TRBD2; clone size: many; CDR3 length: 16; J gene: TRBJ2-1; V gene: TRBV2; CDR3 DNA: TGTGCCAGCGAGGGGGGTAGCGGGGTCTCCTACAATGAGCAGTTCTTC; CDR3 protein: CASEGGSGVSYNEQFF
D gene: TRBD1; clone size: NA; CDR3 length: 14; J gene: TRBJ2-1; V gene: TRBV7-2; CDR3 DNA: TGTGCCAGCAGCTTAGGGGACAGGGTGAATGAGCAGTTCTTC; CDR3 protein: CASSLGDRVNEQFF
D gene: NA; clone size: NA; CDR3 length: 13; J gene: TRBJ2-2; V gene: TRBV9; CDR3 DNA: TGTGCCAGCAGTTTCATAGGGGGCGGGGAGCTGTTTTTT; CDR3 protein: CASSFIGGGELFF
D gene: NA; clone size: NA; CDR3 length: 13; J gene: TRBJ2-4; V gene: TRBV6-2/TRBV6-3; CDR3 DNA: TGTGCCAGCAGTCCCCAAGGAGCAGACATTCAGTACTTC; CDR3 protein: CASSPQGADIQYF
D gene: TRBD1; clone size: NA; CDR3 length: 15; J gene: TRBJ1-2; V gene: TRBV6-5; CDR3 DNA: TGTGCCAGCACGGACAGGGCCCACTCCCTATATGGCTACACCTTC; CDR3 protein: CASTDRAHSLYGYTF
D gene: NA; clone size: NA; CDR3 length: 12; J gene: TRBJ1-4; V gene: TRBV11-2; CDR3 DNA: TGTGCCAGCAGCCCCGAGAATGAAAAACTGTTTTTT; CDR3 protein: CASSPENEKLFF
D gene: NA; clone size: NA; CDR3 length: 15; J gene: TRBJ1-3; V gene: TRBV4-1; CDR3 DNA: TGCGCCAGCAGCCAAGGCAGGGCTGCCGGAAACACCATATATTTT; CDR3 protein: CASSQGRAAGNTIYF
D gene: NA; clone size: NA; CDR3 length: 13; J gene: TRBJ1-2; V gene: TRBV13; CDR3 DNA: TGTGCCAGCAGCTCTGGGACAACCTATGGCTACACCTTC; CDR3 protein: CASSSGTTYGYTF
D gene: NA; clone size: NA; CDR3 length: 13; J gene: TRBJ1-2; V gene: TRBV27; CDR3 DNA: TGTGCCAGCAGCTCCGGGGGGAGGTTGGGCTACACCTTC; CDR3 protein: CASSSGGRLGYTF
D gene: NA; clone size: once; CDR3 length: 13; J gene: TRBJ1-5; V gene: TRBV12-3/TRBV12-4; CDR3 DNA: TGTGCCAGCAGTCACAGGGCCGATCAGCCCCAGCATTTT; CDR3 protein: CASSHRADQPQHF
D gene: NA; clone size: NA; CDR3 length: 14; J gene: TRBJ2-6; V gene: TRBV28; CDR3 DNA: TGTGCCTCCAATTCAGGGGCTGGGGCCAACGTCCTGACTTTC; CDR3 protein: CASNSGAGANVLTF
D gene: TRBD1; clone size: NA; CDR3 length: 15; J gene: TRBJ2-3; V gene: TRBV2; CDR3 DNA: TGTGCCAGCAGAGTCGACAGGGGGTCAGAGGATACGCAGTATTTT; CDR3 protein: CASRVDRGSEDTQYF
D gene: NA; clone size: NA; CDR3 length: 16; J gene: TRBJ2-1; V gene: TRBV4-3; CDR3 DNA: TGCGCCAGCAGCCAAGATCCGGGGGTCTCCTACAATGAGCAGTTCTTC; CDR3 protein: CASSQDPGVSYNEQFF
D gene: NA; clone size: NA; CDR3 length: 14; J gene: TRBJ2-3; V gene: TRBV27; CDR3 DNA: TGTGCCAGCGCAGGGGTTGTGACGGCAGATACGCAGTATTTT; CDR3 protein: CASAGVVTADTQYF
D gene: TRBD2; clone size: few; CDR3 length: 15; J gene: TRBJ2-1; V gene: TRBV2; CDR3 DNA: TGTGCCAGCAGGCTCCTAGCGGGGGGGAACAATGAGCAGTTCTTC; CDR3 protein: CASRLLAGGNNEQFF
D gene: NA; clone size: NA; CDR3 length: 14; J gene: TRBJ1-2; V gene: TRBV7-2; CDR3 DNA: TGTGCCAGCAGCCCGGGTGGTTCGGGCTATGGCTACACCTTC; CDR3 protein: CASSPGGSGYGYTF
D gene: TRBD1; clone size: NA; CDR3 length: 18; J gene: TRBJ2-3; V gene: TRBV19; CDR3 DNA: TGTGCCAGTAGTACCAGACAGGGATCGGTGGGTGCGACAGATACGCAGTATTTT; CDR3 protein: CASSTRQGSVGATDTQYF
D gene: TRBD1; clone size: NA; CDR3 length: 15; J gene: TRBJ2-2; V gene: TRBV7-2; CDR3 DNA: TGTGCCAGCAGCCCACGGACAGGGTTCACCGGGGAGCTGTTTTTT; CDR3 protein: CASSPRTGFTGELFF
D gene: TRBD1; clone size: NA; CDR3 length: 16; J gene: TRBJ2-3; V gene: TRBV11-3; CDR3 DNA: TGTGCCAGCAGACCCGGGACAGGGCTTCAAGGGGATACGCAGTATTTT; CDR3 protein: CASRPGTGLQGDTQYF
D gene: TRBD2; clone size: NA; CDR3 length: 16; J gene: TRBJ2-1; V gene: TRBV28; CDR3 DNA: TGTGCCAGCAGTACGACACTAGCGGGGGGGCCTTATGAGCAGTTCTTC; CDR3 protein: CASSTTLAGGPYEQFF
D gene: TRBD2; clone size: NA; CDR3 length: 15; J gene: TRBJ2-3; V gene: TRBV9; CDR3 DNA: TGTGCCAGCAGCGTCCTAGCGGGGCCCACAGATACGCAGTATTTT; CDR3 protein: CASSVLAGPTDTQYF
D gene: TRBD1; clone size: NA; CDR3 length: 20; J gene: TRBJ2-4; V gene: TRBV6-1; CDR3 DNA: TGTGCCAGCAGTGGGTCGAGGACAGGGGAGGGAAAGTATTCCAAAAACATTCAGTACTTC; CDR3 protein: CASSGSRTGEGKYSKNIQYF